The following is a TCR beta chain sequence with its context. This record comes from a study of blood T cell repertoires in COVID-19. At the level of the study: The United States, Italy and Spain supplied acute and convalescent COVID-19 samples.

Authors' processing steps: By means of reference gene primer amplification, nucleated cell counts were estimated. Repertoires were generated with immunoSEQ multiplex PCR, while TCRdb's copy carries only in-frame clones and drops some. Clonal size and the V and J genes are those of that table, whereas D and trimming came from the DNA. The sample holds 100,000 to 150,000 clones, 70% to 80% seen once. Germline V lookup: CDR1 MGHDK, CDR2 SYGVNS. Between the trimmed V and J ends, which lost 5 bases and 12 bases, there was a span of 17 bases. The CDR3 is made up of 14 amino acids. The J gene is TRBJ1-6, the V gene TRBV25-1; D is perhaps TRBD1 (6 bases). Sequencing was performed on peripheral blood. The receptor was derived from a man between 35 and 55 years old with active or convalescent COVID-19. CDR3 sequence: CASSPQGHLGPLHF. CDR3 nucleotide sequence: TGTGCCAGCAGTCCCCAGGGACATTTAGGACCCCTCCACTTT.